This TCR beta chain is drawn from a study of cytomegalovirus exposure and HLA in healthy donors. The CDR3 has 13 residues. The V end lost 3 bases, the J end lost 11 bases, and 11 bases lay between the germline ends. Germline CDR1 LNHNV, CDR2 YYDKDF (reference sequence). The study ran its PCR with 60 Vbeta and 13 Jbeta primers. The assay was immunoSEQ multiplex PCR, and TCRdb's table has in-frame clones only and misses some. The data contain about 190,000 clones, over 60% of them singletons. The TCR was taken from a man younger than 40 in good health and CMV-seropositive. V and J are TRBV15 and TRBJ1-6; D is possibly TRBD1 (6 bases). The source material was PBMCs. The CDR3 sequence: CATSSLTGAPLHF. The CDR3 coding sequence is TGTGCCACCAGCAGTTTGACAGGAGCACCCCTCCACTTT.